Included here is one T cell receptor beta chain sequence, with context. Its specificity is not known. These data belong to a study of cytomegalovirus exposure and HLA in healthy donors. General study results and limits: Previous analysis showed most TCR beta V segments were productive about 90% or about 30% of the time. Accounts indicate the classifier identified cytomegalovirus status with strong specificity and sensitivity.

The PCR was carried out with 60 Vbeta primers and 13 Jbeta primers. The method was immunoSEQ multiplex PCR; TCRdb's version includes in-frame clones alone and lacks a portion of them. The data contain 130,000 to 150,000 clones, roughly 78% of them seen just once; the ten biggest clones take up around 2.9%. The sample comprised PBMCs. This clonotype was obtained from a female donor in good health and CMV-seronegative.

The CDR3 DNA reads TGTGCCAGCAGTTTAGAGGGGGCTGATTATGGCTACACCTTC. Translation: CASSLEGADYGYTF. The chain employs TRBV27 and TRBJ1-2, with 7 bases fitting TRBD1. V lost 2 bases, J lost 5 bases, and 5 bases stayed unmatched. The CDR3 length is 14 residues. The V gene's germline CDR1 is MNHEY and CDR2 SMNVEV (reference sequence).